These T cell receptor beta chains were read from a single sample in a study of identifying expanded T cells in peripheral blood. Clones were read by immunoSEQ multiplex PCR, and TCRdb kept only the in-frame ones, dropping some. The sample has around 75,000 clones, almost 90% seen once; the top ten hold over 2.5%. Sequenced material: blood. The receptors originated from a person between 18 and 75 years old in good health. CDR3s include the opening cysteine and the closing phenylalanine or tryptophan. The D gene is left open where the match is weak. Where a row states a size, it is once, few, many or the class of an expanded clone; other rows omit it.

v_call	cdr3_length	d_call	j_call	clone_size	cdr3_nt	cdr3_aa
TRBV6-6	12	.	TRBJ2-5	.	TGTGCCAGCAGCCTGGTGTGGGAGACCCAGTACTTC	CASSLVWETQYF
TRBV5-1	14	.	TRBJ2-1	.	TGCGCCAGCAGCTTGGCCGACTCATGGGATGAGCAGTTCTTC	CASSLADSWDEQFF
TRBV23-1	17	.	TRBJ1-5	.	TGCGCCAGCAGCCTAATCCTGGGGGGGGATAGCAATCAGCCCCAGCATTTT	CASSLILGGDSNQPQHF
TRBV27	13	.	TRBJ2-7	.	TGTGCCAGCAGTTGGATGGTTGGAAGAGAGCAGTACTTC	CASSWMVGREQYF
TRBV19	13	TRBD1	TRBJ1-2	.	TGTGCCAGTAGTTTCTCAGGGGGCTATGGCTACACCTTC	CASSFSGGYGYTF
TRBV7-8	15	.	TRBJ2-3	.	TGTGCCAGCAGCCCAGTACGGGCATCCACAGATACGCAGTATTTT	CASSPVRASTDTQYF
TRBV7-2	18	TRBD2	TRBJ2-3	once	TGTGCCAGCAGCTTAGGGACTGTGGGCGGGAGCACCACAGATACGCAGTATTTT	CASSLGTVGGSTTDTQYF
TRBV30	14	TRBD1	TRBJ2-7	.	TGTGCCTGGAGTGTAACAGGGGGCCTATACGAGCAGTACTTC	CAWSVTGGLYEQYF
TRBV18	16	.	TRBJ1-1	.	TGTGCCAGCTCACCACGAGGGCCAAGCATGAACACTGAAGCTTTCTTT	CASSPRGPSMNTEAFF
TRBV6-1	14	TRBD2	TRBJ2-2	.	TGTGCCAGCGCCGCGGGGGTTTCCACCGGGGAGCTGTTTTTT	CASAAGVSTGELFF
TRBV6-6	11	.	TRBJ2-5	once	TGTGCCAGCAGTTACGTGGAGACCCAGTACTTC	CASSYVETQYF
TRBV4-1	15	.	TRBJ1-5	.	TGCGCCAGCAGCCAAGGGTACCCCGGGGATCAGCCCCAGCATTTT	CASSQGYPGDQPQHF
TRBV5-4	15	.	TRBJ1-1	.	TGTGCCAGCAGCTTTGGGGGGCCCAGGGACACTGAAGCTTTCTTT	CASSFGGPRDTEAFF
TRBV21-1	20	.	TRBJ2-7	.	TGTGCCAGCAGCAGACCCCCGGATGCGATTGGTAGCGGGGGGAACTACGAGCAGTACTTC	CASSRPPDAIGSGGNYEQYF
TRBV30	12	.	TRBJ1-1	.	TGTGCCTGTAACAGGGTGGGCGCTGAAGCTTTCTTT	CACNRVGAEAFF
TRBV21-1	14	.	TRBJ2-7	once	TGTGCCATCCCTTCCCGGGACAGGCTCTACGAGCAGTGCTTC	CAIPSRDRLYEQCF
TRBV10-3	16	TRBD2	TRBJ2-1	.	TGTGCCATCAGCGCCGGGACTAGCGGGAGGCACAATGAGCAGTTCTTC	CAISAGTSGRHNEQFF
TRBV6-1	16	.	TRBJ1-2	.	TGTGCCAGCAGTGATGGTTGGGCCGACGCTAACTATGGCTACACCTTC	CASSDGWADANYGYTF
TRBV19	13	.	TRBJ1-1	.	TGTGCCAGTAGTATCGGGGGAGTCACTGAAGCTTTCTTT	CASSIGGVTEAFF
TRBV28	17	TRBD1	TRBJ1-5	once	TGTGCCAGCAACCCGACAGGGGGCGCGAAACAAGATCAGCCCCAGCATTTT	CASNPTGGAKQDQPQHF
TRBV28	14	TRBD1	TRBJ1-5	.	TGTGCCAGCACTACGACAGGGAAGTTCCAGCCCCAGCATTTT	CASTTTGKFQPQHF
TRBV10-3	13	.	TRBJ2-1	.	TGTGCCATCAGTGAGTATTCCGACAATGAGCAGTTCTTC	CAISEYSDNEQFF
TRBV5-1	14	TRBD1	TRBJ2-5	.	TGCGCCAGCAGCTCCCAGGGGGCATCTGAGACCCAGTACTTC	CASSSQGASETQYF
TRBV28	13	.	TRBJ2-2	.	TGTGCCAGCAGAGAACGGAACACCGGGGAGCTGTTTTTT	CASRERNTGELFF
TRBV19	13	.	TRBJ1-2	.	TGTGCCAGTATCACATCGGGGGGTAGTGGCTACACCTTC	CASITSGGSGYTF
TRBV5-1	15	.	TRBJ1-1	.	TGCGCCAGCAGCTTGGAGGGCGGACTGAACACTGAAGCTTTCTTT	CASSLEGGLNTEAFF
TRBV10-3	17	.	TRBJ1-3	.	TGTGCCATCAATACCGAACCAGGGTACCAACCTGGAAACACCATATATTTT	CAINTEPGYQPGNTIYF
TRBV30	11	.	TRBJ1-2	.	TGTGCCACCTCAACAGGGAATGGCTACACCTTC	CATSTGNGYTF
TRBV9	15	.	TRBJ1-3	.	TGTGCCAGCAGCGCGGACAGTCTGTCTGGAAACACCATATATTTT	CASSADSLSGNTIYF
TRBV7-2	18	TRBD2	TRBJ2-3	.	TGTGCCAGCAATTTTTGGCGGGGAGGGTCCCCTCCCACAGATACGCAGTATTTT	CASNFWRGGSPPTDTQYF
TRBV27	17	TRBD1	TRBJ1-2	.	TGTGCCAGCAGTTTAAAGCCCTCGGACAGGGGCGGGAGGGGCTACACCTTC	CASSLKPSDRGGRGYTF
TRBV4-3	15	.	TRBJ2-1	.	TGCGCCAGCAGCCAAATTGGAGGGCCTTGGAATGAGCAGTTCTTC	CASSQIGGPWNEQFF
TRBV11-2	16	.	TRBJ2-5	.	TGTGCCAGCAGAAAAGTCGGAACAGGACCCGAAGAGACCCAGTACTTC	CASRKVGTGPEETQYF
TRBV5-1	15	TRBD1	TRBJ2-1	.	TGCGCCAGCAGCCCCGGGGCGACAGGGCTGAATGAGCAGTTCTTC	CASSPGATGLNEQFF
TRBV7-8	14	TRBD1	TRBJ1-6	.	TGTGCCAGCAGACAGGGGCGAAATTTTTCACCCCTCCACTTT	CASRQGRNFSPLHF
TRBV7-2	14	TRBD1	TRBJ1-1	.	TGTGCCAGCAGCCCTCAGGGGGCCTCCACTGAAGCTTTCTTT	CASSPQGASTEAFF
TRBV4-1	15	.	TRBJ2-7	.	TGCGCCAGCAGCCAAGATCCCGCGCAGGGGCGCGAGCAGTACTTC	CASSQDPAQGREQYF
TRBV7-2	15	TRBD1	TRBJ1-2	.	TGTGCCAGCAGTCAACGGGAGGACAGGGGTTATGGCTACACCTTC	CASSQREDRGYGYTF
TRBV10-2	13	TRBD1	TRBJ1-2	.	TGCGCCAGCAGCCCGGGACAGATGCGGAGCTACACCTTC	CASSPGQMRSYTF
TRBV2	13	.	TRBJ2-5	.	TGTGCCAGCAGTGAGGTACGGGAAGAGACCCAGTACTTC	CASSEVREETQYF
TRBV6-5	15	TRBD1	TRBJ2-7	.	TGTGCCAGCAGTCGACAGGGACAGGCCTCCTACGAGCAGTACTTC	CASSRQGQASYEQYF
TRBV7-2	16	TRBD2	TRBJ2-1	.	TGTGCCAGCAGCTTAGCGAGCGGGAGGGCCCTAAATGAGCAGTTCTTC	CASSLASGRALNEQFF
TRBV6-1	14	TRBD1	TRBJ2-7	.	TGTGCCAGCAACATCCGGGACAGCTCCTACGAGCAGTACTTC	CASNIRDSSYEQYF
TRBV30	13	.	TRBJ1-5	.	TGTGCCTGGAGTGTACAGGGAAGGCAGCCCCAGCATTTT	CAWSVQGRQPQHF
TRBV19	17	TRBD1	TRBJ2-2	.	TGTGCCAGTAAGGCCACCTCGGACAGGGGGCATGGCGGGGAGCTGTTTTTT	CASKATSDRGHGGELFF
TRBV6-5	16	.	TRBJ2-1	.	TGTGCCAGCAGTTCCCCGTCCATGGGGGGAAAGGATGAGCAGTTCTTC	CASSSPSMGGKDEQFF
TRBV6-4	16	.	TRBJ2-1	.	TGTGCCAGCAGTGACTCGGGCGGGGTTAGCTACAATGAGCAGTTCTTC	CASSDSGGVSYNEQFF
TRBV7-2	15	.	TRBJ2-7	.	TGTGCCAGCAGTTCTAACAGGGAACAAACCTACGAGCAGTACTTC	CASSSNREQTYEQYF
TRBV30	13	.	TRBJ2-7	.	TGTGCCTGGAAGGGCGGGGCGCACTACGAGCAGTACTTC	CAWKGGAHYEQYF
TRBV5-1	14	.	TRBJ1-1	once	TGCGCCAGCAGAGATGATGTGTCGAACACTGAAGCTTTCTTT	CASRDDVSNTEAFF
TRBV30	13	TRBD2	TRBJ2-3	.	TGTGCCTACCTAGCGGGGGGCGCAGATACGCAGTATTTT	CAYLAGGADTQYF
TRBV18	15	.	TRBJ2-2	once	TGTGCCAGCTCACGACAGGAGGCGAACACCGGGGAGCTGTTTTTT	CASSRQEANTGELFF
TRBV4-1	16	.	TRBJ2-5	.	TGCGCCAGCAGCCGTCCAGGGGAAGTCCGAGGAGAGACCCAGTACTTC	CASSRPGEVRGETQYF
TRBV28	12	TRBD1	TRBJ2-1	once	TGTGCCACCATAGACAGGGTCAATGAGCAGTTCTTC	CATIDRVNEQFF
TRBV4-3	14	.	TRBJ2-1	.	TGCGCCAGCAGCCAAGCTTTACTTCGGAATGAGCAGTTCTTC	CASSQALLRNEQFF
TRBV11-2	15	TRBD1	TRBJ1-2	.	TGTGCCAGCAGCACCGGGACAGGGTTAGGCTATGGCTACACCTTC	CASSTGTGLGYGYTF
TRBV10-2	13	.	TRBJ1-3	.	TGCGCCAGCAGGTCTGCTGGCGGAAACACCATATATTTT	CASRSAGGNTIYF
TRBV9	15	TRBD1	TRBJ2-5	.	TGTGCCAGCAGCGTAGAAGACAGGGGAGAAGAGACCCAGTACTTC	CASSVEDRGEETQYF
TRBV7-2	17	TRBD2	TRBJ2-2	.	TGTGCCAGCAGCCCCCGGGGGATAGCGGGAGGGACCGGGGAGCTGTTTTTT	CASSPRGIAGGTGELFF
TRBV10-3	13	.	TRBJ1-4	.	TGTGCCATCAGTGGAGGGCACAATGAAAAACTGTTTTTT	CAISGGHNEKLFF